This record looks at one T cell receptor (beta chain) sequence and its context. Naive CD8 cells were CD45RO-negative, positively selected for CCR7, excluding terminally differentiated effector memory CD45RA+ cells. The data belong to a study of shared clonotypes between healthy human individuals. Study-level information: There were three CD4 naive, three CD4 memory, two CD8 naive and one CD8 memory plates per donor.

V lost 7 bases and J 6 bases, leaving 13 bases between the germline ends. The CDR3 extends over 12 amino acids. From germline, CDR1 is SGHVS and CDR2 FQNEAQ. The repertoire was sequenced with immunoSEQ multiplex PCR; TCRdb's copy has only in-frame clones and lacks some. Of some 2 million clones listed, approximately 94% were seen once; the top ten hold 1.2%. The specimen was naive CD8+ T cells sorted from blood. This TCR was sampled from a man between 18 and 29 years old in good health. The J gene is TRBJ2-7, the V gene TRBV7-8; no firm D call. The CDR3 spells CASIEPPGEQYF. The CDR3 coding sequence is TGTGCCAGCATCGAACCCCCGGGCGAGCAGTACTTC.